The 2 T cell receptor beta chains below come from one sample, sequenced in a study of Ad26.COV2.S vaccination and SARS-CoV-2 variants. Some clones are missing from TCRdb's copy, which holds only in-frame ones; the method was immunoSEQ multiplex PCR. The sample has about 320,000 clones; around 84% are singletons. Treatment given: some 20 received Ad26.COV2.S at low or high dose, single or two shots; five or six received placebo; per-sample allocation not given. The investigators took samples on day 63 after the first vaccine or placebo injection. This material consisted of peripheral blood, taken in a trial of Ad26.COV2.S vaccine versus placebo. The origin of the receptors is a person between 18 and 65 years old who received the Ad26.COV2.S COVID-19 vaccine or a placebo.

The chain has TRBV30 and TRBJ2-3; 8 bases line up with TRBD1. After removal of 2 bases from V and 3 bases from J, the junction contained 4 bases not matched to a gene. This CDR3 region has 14 residues. CDR1 and CDR2 (germline): GTSNPN, SVGIG (reference sequence). The CDR3 sequence: CAWSTRGLTDTQYF. The CDR3, as DNA: TGTGCCTGGAGTACCAGGGGGCTGACAGATACGCAGTATTTT.

The chain is built from TRBV18 and TRBJ1-2; possibly TRBD1 for D (6 bases). V was clipped by 3 bases and J by 0 bases, with 8 bases between them. The CDR3 consists of 14 residues. Germline V gene data show CDR1 as KGHSH and CDR2 as LQKENI. CDR3 in DNA: TGTGCCAGCTCACCGGGACAAGCTAACTATGGCTACACCTTC. Encoded protein: CASSPGQANYGYTF.